Listed below are T cell receptor beta chains from one sample, sequenced in a study of human T cells and chemical hapten exposure. From the RACE reads, TCRdb called clonotypes with MiXCR, one entry per CDR3 protein. The data contain 150,000 to 200,000 distinct CDR3 sequences, around 30% of them singletons. Sequences were derived from whole blood, sampled in connection with sensitization to the hapten diphenylcyclopropenone (DPC). The receptor source for this set is a woman aged 18 to 35 with alopecia areata. Some clones in this sample may be carry-over from other donors' samples. CDR3s leave out the opening cysteine and the closing phenylalanine or tryptophan. Fields, in order: D gene, V gene, CDR3 protein. A D gene is named only where the DNA matches it firmly.

.,TRBV4-3,ASSQLGGDTQY
.,TRBV21-1,ASSPFREGFEETQY
.,TRBV12-3/TRBV12-4,ASSLDRNNSPLH
.,TRBV5-1,ASSLSPGQTQY
.,TRBV27,ASMRLMEGEQY
.,TRBV11-2,ASSWQGRETQY
TRBD2,TRBV7-2,ASSRPSAGGPNNEQF
.,TRBV7-9,ASSSRETQY
.,TRBV12-3/TRBV12-4,ASSLWRQETQY
.,TRBV7-2,ASSPGRSNYGYT
.,TRBV29-1,SVSGRDNEQF
TRBD1,TRBV20-1,SASRRDSYNEQF
TRBD1,TRBV4-2,ASSQEGAITEAF
TRBD2,TRBV5-1,ASSPWGTSGSRYNEQF
TRBD1,TRBV7-7,ASSLRDRGWDQPQH
.,TRBV27,ASIGLRGAF
.,TRBV20-1,SATLEGPQH
TRBD2,TRBV7-9,ASKQLAVVQETQY
.,TRBV4-3,ASSQDPIWDPFNQPQH
.,TRBV9,ANSVGTGSSYEQY
.,TRBV9,ASSPHASLTYTDTQY
.,TRBV4-3,ASSQDPVEGADTQY
.,TRBV5-4,ASSLVGSLGNEQY
TRBD1,TRBV5-6,ASSSQGAGELF
.,TRBV6-5,ASSRGGTEAF
.,TRBV7-8,ASSPAGTAYQPQH
.,TRBV29-1,SVEWGGAHGYT
.,TRBV13,ASSSPAAVIHEQY
TRBD2,TRBV20-1,SARQSGRAGEQF
.,TRBV6-2/TRBV6-3,ASSYDLPRKYPYEQY
TRBD1,TRBV30,AWSGTGLKPQH
TRBD2,TRBV7-8,ASAGLGVHEQF
.,TRBV28,ASRGVGQPQH
.,TRBV5-6,ASSSPRNTLGEQY
.,TRBV27,ASSGGGRRSYT
TRBD1,TRBV18,ASSRFEGASDGYT
.,TRBV7-2,ASSLDFYEQY
.,TRBV6-5,ASIRDSSPFAEQF
TRBD2,TRBV18,ASSERREGSYNEQF
.,TRBV14,ASSQVRGDEQF
.,TRBV27,ASRWTKLNTEAF
.,TRBV10-3,AIRVAAHQVYEQF
TRBD1,TRBV28,ASSLFRTGRGGANVLT
TRBD1,TRBV7-8,ASSSRTWDRLQETQY
.,TRBV4-2,ASSQVGSPSSYEQY